Described below is a single TCR gamma chain sequence and its context. This clone came up a few times. Its antigen is not yet known. Within one base of it there is no much larger clone, and no base qualities were kept. Receptor amplification or capture employed PCR. The sequencing machine was an Illumina MiSeq. After TCRdb called clones again from the public reads with CATT, rows with identical DNA were merged. The table for this sample lists roughly 10,000 gamma-chain clones; around 50% of them were counted only once. In total, the top ten clones hold about 2.7% of the sample. The data are from a study of human gamma delta and Vdelta1 T cells (dated by TCRdb to between 2017 and 2018). A note on the overall study: Delta One T cells, Vd1+ gamma-delta T cells, were investigated in the study as cytotoxic effectors against acute myeloid leukemia.

The germline V gene (reference sequence) gives CDR1 as VTNTFY and CDR2 as YDVSTARD. V is trimmed back by 0 bases and J by 16 bases, and the junction contains 12 bases that no gene match accounts for. The CDR3 spans 12 residues, from the cysteine through the phenylalanine. Here the CDR3 DNA is all that survives: 36 bases in frame from base 1. Broader findings and caveats from the paper: According to the report, Delta One T cells were polyclonal and showed broad cytotoxic targeting of acute myeloid leukemia.

Sequences were obtained from Vdelta1 gamma-delta T cells from blood grown in culture (DOT cells). Interpreted using the paper, the cell subset or site label stands for: Delta One T cells, in vitro expanded/differentiated Vd1+ gamma-delta T cells. Rearrangement joined TRGV3 to TRGJ1 or TRGJ2. The clonotype originates from a human donor in good health. The nucleotide sequence is TGTGCCACCTGGGACAGGGTTGGGATAAAGCTCTTT. Its protein product is CATWDRVGIKLF.